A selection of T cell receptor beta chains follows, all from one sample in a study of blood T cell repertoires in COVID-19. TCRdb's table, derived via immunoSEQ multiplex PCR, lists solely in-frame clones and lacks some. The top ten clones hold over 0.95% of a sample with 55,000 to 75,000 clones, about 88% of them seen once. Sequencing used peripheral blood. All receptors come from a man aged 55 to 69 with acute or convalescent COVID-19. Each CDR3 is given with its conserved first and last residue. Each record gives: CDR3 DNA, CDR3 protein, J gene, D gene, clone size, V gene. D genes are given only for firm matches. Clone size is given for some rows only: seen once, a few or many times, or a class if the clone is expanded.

CDR3nt: TGCGCCAGCAGCCAAGGGGTTGGGGCTTCTACCAACACTGAAGCTTTCTTT; CDR3aa: CASSQGVGASTNTEAFF; j_gene: TRBJ1-1; d_gene: -; abundance: -; v_gene: TRBV4-1
CDR3nt: TGTGCCAGCAACCGGGGAGGGGCACCCCTCCACTTT; CDR3aa: CASNRGGAPLHF; j_gene: TRBJ1-6; d_gene: -; abundance: -; v_gene: TRBV4-2
CDR3nt: TGCGCCAGCAGCCAAAACAGGGGACAAGGCAATCAGCCCCAGCATTTT; CDR3aa: CASSQNRGQGNQPQHF; j_gene: TRBJ1-5; d_gene: TRBD1; abundance: -; v_gene: TRBV4-1
CDR3nt: TGTGCCAGCAGCCCCGAGGACAGCTATGGCTACACCTTC; CDR3aa: CASSPEDSYGYTF; j_gene: TRBJ1-2; d_gene: -; abundance: once; v_gene: TRBV5-4
CDR3nt: TGTGCCAGCAGCCTTACGACAGATAATTCACCCCTCCACTTT; CDR3aa: CASSLTTDNSPLHF; j_gene: TRBJ1-6; d_gene: -; abundance: -; v_gene: TRBV11-2
CDR3nt: TGTGCCACCAGTGATTCCGCAGGGGGAGGCTCCTACGAGCAGTACTTC; CDR3aa: CATSDSAGGGSYEQYF; j_gene: TRBJ2-7; d_gene: -; abundance: -; v_gene: TRBV24-1
CDR3nt: TGTGCCAGCAGCCAAGAATCTATACGAGGCCGTGTCTACAATGAGCAGTTCTTC; CDR3aa: CASSQESIRGRVYNEQFF; j_gene: TRBJ2-1; d_gene: -; abundance: -; v_gene: TRBV3-1/TRBV3-2
CDR3nt: TGTGCCAGCAGTACAGGGGCGGCCAATCAGCCCCAGCATTTT; CDR3aa: CASSTGAANQPQHF; j_gene: TRBJ1-5; d_gene: TRBD1; abundance: -; v_gene: TRBV11-2
CDR3nt: TGTGCCAGTAGGACCAGGGACAATGAGCAGTTCTTC; CDR3aa: CASRTRDNEQFF; j_gene: TRBJ2-1; d_gene: -; abundance: -; v_gene: TRBV19
CDR3nt: TGTGCCAGCAGCCAATTAGGCTTGAGTCGGGGCTATGGCTACACCTTC; CDR3aa: CASSQLGLSRGYGYTF; j_gene: TRBJ1-2; d_gene: -; abundance: medium-sized; v_gene: TRBV3-1/TRBV3-2
CDR3nt: TGTGCCAGCAGTGAACTGTGGGGGGTTGGCTACACCTTC; CDR3aa: CASSELWGVGYTF; j_gene: TRBJ1-2; d_gene: -; abundance: -; v_gene: TRBV6-1
CDR3nt: TGTGCCTCGACGGGGTTTGTGGAGACCCAGTACTTC; CDR3aa: CASTGFVETQYF; j_gene: TRBJ2-5; d_gene: -; abundance: -; v_gene: TRBV2
CDR3nt: TGTGCCAGCAGTGAAGCCATCTACGAGCAGTACTTC; CDR3aa: CASSEAIYEQYF; j_gene: TRBJ2-7; d_gene: -; abundance: -; v_gene: TRBV2
CDR3nt: TGTGCCAGCAGTGACCGGGTAAACACTGAAGCTTTCTTT; CDR3aa: CASSDRVNTEAFF; j_gene: TRBJ1-1; d_gene: -; abundance: -; v_gene: TRBV6-1
CDR3nt: TGCGCCAGCAGTTCAATCCCGGGACTAGCGGGGAACGAGCAGTACTTC; CDR3aa: CASSSIPGLAGNEQYF; j_gene: TRBJ2-7; d_gene: TRBD2; abundance: -; v_gene: TRBV4-1
CDR3nt: TGTGCCAGCAGTTTTTCGTCTGAAGCTTTCTTT; CDR3aa: CASSFSSEAFF; j_gene: TRBJ1-1; d_gene: -; abundance: -; v_gene: TRBV12-3/TRBV12-4
CDR3nt: TGTGCCAGCAGCGAAATGGTGGGAGCTCCTAATGGCTACACCTTC; CDR3aa: CASSEMVGAPNGYTF; j_gene: TRBJ1-2; d_gene: -; abundance: -; v_gene: TRBV7-9
CDR3nt: TGTGCCAGCAGCCAAGCGCCGGGGAACACTGAAGCTTTCTTT; CDR3aa: CASSQAPGNTEAFF; j_gene: TRBJ1-1; d_gene: -; abundance: -; v_gene: TRBV3-1/TRBV3-2
CDR3nt: TGTGCTAGCGGAGGGGGCGCGGGTTCACCCCTCCACTTT; CDR3aa: CASGGGAGSPLHF; j_gene: TRBJ1-6; d_gene: TRBD1; abundance: -; v_gene: TRBV7-7
CDR3nt: TGTGCCAGTAGCCCCACCTACGAGCAGTACTTC; CDR3aa: CASSPTYEQYF; j_gene: TRBJ2-7; d_gene: -; abundance: -; v_gene: TRBV19
CDR3nt: TGTGCCAGCAGTGTTGGACAGGGACCCTACAATGAGCAGTTCTTC; CDR3aa: CASSVGQGPYNEQFF; j_gene: TRBJ2-1; d_gene: TRBD1; abundance: -; v_gene: TRBV25-1
CDR3nt: TGTGCCAGCAGTTACTCAGGGGTAGAGCAGTACTTC; CDR3aa: CASSYSGVEQYF; j_gene: TRBJ2-7; d_gene: -; abundance: -; v_gene: TRBV6-2/TRBV6-3
CDR3nt: TGTGCCAGCAGCTTTGGAGGGACAGGGGATGGCTATGGCTACACCTTC; CDR3aa: CASSFGGTGDGYGYTF; j_gene: TRBJ1-2; d_gene: TRBD1; abundance: -; v_gene: TRBV7-6